The present entry profiles one T cell receptor (beta chain) with its context. These data originate in a study of shared clonotypes between healthy human individuals. In the naive CD8 group, cells lacked CD45RO and were positively selected for CCR7, so terminally differentiated effector memory CD45RA+ cells were left out. This CDR3 contains 15 residues. The junction had 3 bases not matched to a gene; V was cut back by 3 bases and J by 3 bases. Germline CDR1 SNHLY, CDR2 FYNNEI. The assay was immunoSEQ multiplex PCR, and TCRdb's table has in-frame clones only and misses some. This table has around 2,000,000 clones, over 85% appearing once.

The sequencing sample was made of naive CD8+ T cells sorted from blood. This chain joins TRBV2 and TRBJ2-2, with 8 bases identical to TRBD2. The clonotype comes from a man between 18 and 35 years old in good health. CDR3 nucleotide sequence: TGTGCCAGCAGTGATCGAGCGGGGGACACCGGGGAGCTGTTTTTT. It translates to CASSDRAGDTGELFF.